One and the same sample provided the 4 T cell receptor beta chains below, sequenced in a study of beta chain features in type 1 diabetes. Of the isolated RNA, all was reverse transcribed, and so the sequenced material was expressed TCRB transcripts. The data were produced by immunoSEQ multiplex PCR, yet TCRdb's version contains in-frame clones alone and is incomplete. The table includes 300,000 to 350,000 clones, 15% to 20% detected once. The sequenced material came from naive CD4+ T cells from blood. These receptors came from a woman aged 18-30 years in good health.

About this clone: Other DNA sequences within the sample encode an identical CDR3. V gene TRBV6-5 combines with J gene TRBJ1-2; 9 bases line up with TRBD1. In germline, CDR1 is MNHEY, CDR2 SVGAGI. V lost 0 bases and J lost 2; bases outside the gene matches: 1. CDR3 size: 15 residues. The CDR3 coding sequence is TGTGCCAGCAGTTACTCTGGGACAGGGAACTATGGCTACACCTTC. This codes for CASSYSGTGNYGYTF.

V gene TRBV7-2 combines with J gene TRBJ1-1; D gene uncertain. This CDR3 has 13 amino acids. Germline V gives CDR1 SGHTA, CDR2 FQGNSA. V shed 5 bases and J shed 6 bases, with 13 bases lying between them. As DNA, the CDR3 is TGTGCCAGCAGCGGACTGGGGATTTCTGAAGCTTTCTTT. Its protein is CASSGLGISEAFF. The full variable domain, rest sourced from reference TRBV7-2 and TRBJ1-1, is GAGVSQSPSNKVTEKGKDVELRCDPISGHTALYWYRQSLGQGLEFLIYFQGNSAPDKSGLPSDRFSAERTGGSVSTLTIQRTQQEDSAVYLCASSGLGISEAFFGQGTRLTVV.

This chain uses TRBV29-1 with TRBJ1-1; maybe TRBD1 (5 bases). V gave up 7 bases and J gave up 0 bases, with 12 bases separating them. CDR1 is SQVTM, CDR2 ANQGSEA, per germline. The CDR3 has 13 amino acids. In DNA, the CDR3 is TGCAGCGCCATGGACACCCTGAACACTGAAGCTTTCTTT. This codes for CSAMDTLNTEAFF.

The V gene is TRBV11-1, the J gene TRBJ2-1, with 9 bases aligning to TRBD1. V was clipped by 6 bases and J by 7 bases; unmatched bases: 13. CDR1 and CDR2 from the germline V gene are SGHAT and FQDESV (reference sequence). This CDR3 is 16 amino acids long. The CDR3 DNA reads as TGTGCCAGCAGGACAGGGGGTGTCGACGGTGGGAATGAGCAGTTCTTC. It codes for CASRTGGVDGGNEQFF.